These 29 T cell receptor beta chains were sequenced from one sample in a study of PD-1 blockade in classical Hodgkin lymphoma. Following autologous stem cell transplantation, relapse occurred in every patient, and exposure to brentuximab vedotin varied. This table comes from immunoSEQ multiplex PCR, and its TCRdb copy is limited to in-frame clones, with some not included. Found here are thousands of clones, about 76% of them singletons; the top ten hold 30% to 40%. The sample was peripheral blood mononuclear cells (PBMCs), taken before the second cycle of nivolumab. The receptors shown here come from a human donor with classical Hodgkin lymphoma.

The chain recombines TRBV6-6 with TRBJ2-2; D unresolved. V was pared by 6 bases and J by 8 bases, with 4 bases between. Germline V gene lookup returns CDR1 MNHNY and CDR2 SVGAGI (reference sequence). The CDR3 is 10 amino acids. This CDR3 is CASRVGELFF. The CDR3 DNA reads as TGTGCCAGCAGAGTGGGGGAGCTGTTTTTT.

This chain uses TRBV5-8 with TRBJ1-1, with D possibly TRBD1 on 5 matching bases. The V gene lost 4 bases and the J gene lost 11 bases, with 21 bases spanning the gap. CDR3 size: 14 residues. Germline CDR1 and CDR2: SGHTS and YDEGEE. In nucleotides, the CDR3 is TGTGCCAGCAGCCGCGGGGCTCCTACCGGAGGCGCTTTCTTT. Translation gives CASSRGAPTGGAFF.

The chain has TRBV9 and TRBJ2-7, with 13 bases lining up with TRBD2. The J segment lost 1 base and the V segment lost 4 bases, leaving 11 bases of the junction unmatched. CDR1 is SGDLS, CDR2 YYNGEE, per germline. The CDR3 spans 18 residues. The CDR3 coding sequence is TGTGCCAGCAGCCCACGGACTAGCGGGGGCCTTTATTCCTACGAGCAGTACTTC. It specifies CASSPRTSGGLYSYEQYF.

Note on this clone: This specimen includes other DNA sequences encoding the same CDR3. This chain joins TRBV4-3 and TRBJ2-3; the match to TRBD2 covers 7 bases. Germline V gene lookup returns CDR1 LGHNA and CDR2 YSLEER. Trimming cost V 0 bases and J 1 base; bases outside gene matches: 4. The CDR3 is 16 amino acids. CDR3: CASSQDLAGGTDTQYF. DNA for the CDR3: TGCGCCAGCAGCCAAGATTTGGCGGGGGGCACAGATACGCAGTATTTT.

This clone turned up a few times. V gene TRBV15 combines with J gene TRBJ2-1; 7 nucleotides match TRBD2. J gave up 2 bases and V 1 base, and 5 bases lay outside the gene matches. Germline V gene data show CDR1 as LNHNV and CDR2 as YYDKDF (reference sequence). This CDR3 region has 16 residues. The CDR3, as DNA: TGTGCCACCAGCAGAGTGTGGCGGGGGACCTACAATGAGCAGTTCTTC. This gives the protein CATSRVWRGTYNEQFF.

This rearrangement joins TRBV7-2 to TRBJ1-1, with D perhaps matching TRBD1 (5 bases). The CDR3 contains 14 residues. Trimming removed 2 bases at V and 4 bases at J, with 11 bases between. The germline gives CDR1 SGHTA, CDR2 FQGNSA. CDR3 bases: TGTGCCAGCAGCTTACAGGGTAGCGGCACTGAAGCTTTCTTT. Translation: CASSLQGSGTEAFF.

The V call is TRBV28, the J call TRBJ2-5; D possibly corresponds to TRBD2 (5 bases). With the DNA end fitting TRBJ2-7 better, the J assignment may be wrong. The CDR3 contains 13 residues. CDR1 is MDHEN, CDR2 SYDVKM, per germline. The CDR3 coding sequence is TGTGCCAGCAGTCAGGATGGGAGAAACGAGCAGTACTTC. Translated: CASSQDGRNEQYF.

This chain joins TRBV7-2 and TRBJ1-2; D not certain. Germline CDR1 is SGHTA and CDR2 is FQGNSA. Trimming left V 5 bases short and J 7 bases short, with 8 bases between. CDR3 size: 11 residues. The CDR3, as DNA: TGTGCCAGCAGCCCCCCCCCTGGCTACACCTTC. It codes for CASSPPPGYTF.

This clone was counted once. The J gene is TRBJ2-1, the V gene TRBV14; 14 bases map to TRBD2. J lost 0 bases, V lost 1 base, and 2 bases had no gene match. The germline gives CDR1 SGHDN, CDR2 FVKESK. The CDR3 consists of 18 residues. The CDR3 coding sequence is TGTGCCAGCAGCCAAGGACTAGCGGGAGGGAGCTCCTACAATGAGCAGTTCTTC. This translates into CASSQGLAGGSSYNEQFF.

This sequence joins TRBV6-1 and TRBJ2-5; TRBD1 aligns across 7 bases. The germline CDR1 and CDR2 sequences are MNHNS and SASEGT. Trimming removed 8 bases from V and 5 bases from J; junction bases left unmatched: 11. The CDR3 sequence is 14 residues long. CDR3: CASGTRGKQETQYF. For the CDR3, the DNA is TGTGCCAGCGGCACCAGGGGGAAGCAGGAGACCCAGTACTTC.

The chain carries TRBV4-3 and TRBJ2-7; D may be TRBD1 or TRBD2 (6 bases each). The CDR3 is 15 residues long. Trimming left V 0 bases short and J 4 bases short, with 13 bases between. Germline V CDR1 and CDR2: LGHNA, YSLEER. Here the CDR3 DNA reads TGCGCCAGCAGCCAAGAATGGGGGGCCAATTACGAGCAGTACTTC. Translating gives CASSQEWGANYEQYF.

This clone was counted a single time. The chain joins TRBV28 to TRBJ1-2; D might be TRBD1 (5 bases). V lost 7 bases to trimming and J lost 1 base, with 10 bases between them. Germline CDR1 MDHEN, CDR2 SYDVKM. This CDR3 contains 13 residues. This chain's CDR3 is CASNVGGNYGYTF. The CDR3 region has the DNA TGTGCCAGCAACGTGGGGGGTAACTATGGCTACACCTTC.

This chain joins TRBV4-1 and TRBJ2-3; the D gene is possibly TRBD2 (5 bases). Germline V CDR1 and CDR2: MGHRA, YSYEKL. There are 17 residues in the CDR3. V lost 0 bases to trimming and J lost 5 bases, with 18 bases between them. The CDR3 loop reads CASSQDMGFGVVDTQYF. The CDR3 DNA reads TGCGCCAGCAGCCAAGATATGGGTTTCGGGGTTGTAGATACGCAGTATTTT.

The J gene is TRBJ2-1, the V gene TRBV27; D may be TRBD1 (5 bases). Germline V gene sequence: CDR1 MNHEY, CDR2 SMNVEV (reference sequence). The CDR3 is 13 residues long. Trimming pared 3 bases from V and 5 bases from J, leaving 8 bases between. CDR3 sequence reads: CASSFYRNNEQFF. The CDR3 nucleotides read TGTGCCAGCAGTTTCTACAGGAACAATGAGCAGTTCTTC.

The genes are TRBV9 and TRBJ2-7, with D perhaps assigned TRBD1 or TRBD2 (6 bases each). Germline V gives CDR1 SGDLS, CDR2 YYNGEE. V lost 0 bases and J lost 4, with 11 bases in between. There are 14 residues in the CDR3. DNA of the CDR3: TGTGCCAGCAGCGTAGCCGGGGGCGGTTACGAGCAGTACTTC. Its protein is CASSVAGGGYEQYF.

The rearrangement uses TRBV28 and TRBJ2-5, with D uncertain. V was cut by 8 bases and J by 2 bases, with 15 bases left in between. This CDR3 has 14 amino acids. The V gene's germline CDR1 is MDHEN and CDR2 SYDVKM. This chain's CDR3 is CASEGMGFQETQYF. The CDR3 DNA follows: TGTGCCAGCGAAGGGATGGGTTTTCAAGAGACCCAGTACTTC.

This clone has a handful of counts. The chain uses TRBV2 and TRBJ2-1, with no clear D. The CDR3 has 13 amino acids. Germline loops: CDR1 SNHLY, CDR2 FYNNEI. Trimming stripped 2 bases from V and 9 bases from J, with 11 bases between. This CDR3 is CASSEFDWSEQFF. The CDR3 nucleotides read TGTGCCAGCAGTGAATTTGACTGGAGTGAGCAGTTCTTC.

The gene calls are TRBV14 and TRBJ2-3; 10 nucleotides align to TRBD2. Germline lookup yields CDR1 SGHDN and CDR2 FVKESK. The J segment lost 3 bases and the V segment lost 6 bases, leaving 3 bases of the junction unmatched. The CDR3 length is 14 residues. The DNA of the CDR3 is TGTGCCAGCAGAGCGGGAGGGCCAACAGATACGCAGTATTTT. Translated, it gives CASRAGGPTDTQYF. Supplemented by reference TRBV14 and TRBJ2-3, the full variable domain reads EAGVTQFPSHSVIEKGQTVTLRCDPISGHDNLYWYRRVMGKEIKFLLHFVKESKQDESGMPNNRFLAERTGGTYSTLKVQPAELEDSGVYFCASRAGGPTDTQYFGPGTRLTVL.

V gene TRBV28 combines with J gene TRBJ1-5; unclear D gene. From germline, CDR1 is MDHEN and CDR2 SYDVKM. Trimming stripped 2 bases from V and 2 bases from J, with 4 bases between. The CDR3 spans 13 residues. CDR3 sequence (DNA): TGTGCCAGCAGTTTAGGGCGCAATCAGCCCCAGCATTTT. This encodes CASSLGRNQPQHF.

The V gene is TRBV6-5, the J gene TRBJ2-7, with TRBD1 identical over 9 bases. The CDR3 spans 14 residues. The J segment lost 5 bases and the V segment lost 6 bases, leaving 8 bases of the junction unmatched. Germline CDR1 is MNHEY and CDR2 is SVGAGI. CDR3 in DNA: TGTGCCAGCAGGACCGGACAGGGGCCTAACGAGCAGTACTTC. Translating gives CASRTGQGPNEQYF.

The chain couples TRBV28 to TRBJ1-3, with D tentatively TRBD1 (5 bases). Trimming pared 11 bases from V and 0 bases from J, leaving 23 bases between. The CDR3 runs 17 residues. Per the germline V gene, CDR1 is MDHEN and CDR2 is SYDVKM. The CDR3 region is CAGYLGGLGLSGNTIYF. CDR3 DNA: TGTGCCGGTTATCTTGGGGGGTTGGGACTCTCTGGAAACACCATATATTTT.

The CDR3 DNA sequence: TGTGCTAGTGGTTTTTTCCCAGGGGTGGCGGACAATGAGCAGTTCTTC. As protein: CASGFFPGVADNEQFF. V and J are TRBV12-5 and TRBJ2-1; perhaps TRBD1 as D (6 bases). The V and J ends lost 3 bases and 5 bases respectively, with 17 bases between them. The CDR3 has 16 residues. Germline CDR1 is LGHNT and CDR2 is FRNRAP.

This chain joins TRBV29-1 and TRBJ2-1, with TRBD2 matching 7 bases. CDR3 length: 17 amino acids. Germline lookup yields CDR1 SQVTM and CDR2 ANQGSEA. V lost 4 bases, J lost 3 bases, and 15 bases stayed unmatched. The CDR3 sequence is CSVVRPAGPASYNEQFF. CDR3 sequence (DNA): TGCAGCGTTGTTAGGCCAGCGGGGCCGGCGAGCTACAATGAGCAGTTCTTC.

The chain carries TRBV7-9 and TRBJ2-7, with D possibly matching TRBD2 (5 bases). The CDR3 sequence is 15 residues long. Germline CDR1 is SEHNR and CDR2 is FQNEAQ (reference sequence). Trimming pared 5 bases from V and 0 bases from J, leaving 14 bases between. CDR3 nucleotide sequence: TGTGCCAGCAGCCCAGAGGGCGCAAGCTCCTACGAGCAGTACTTC. This gives the protein CASSPEGASSYEQYF.

The rearrangement uses TRBV7-2 and TRBJ2-2, with D perhaps TRBD1 (6 bases). Germline V gene data show CDR1 as SGHTA and CDR2 as FQGNSA. The V and J ends lost 2 bases and 5 bases respectively, with 24 bases between them. The CDR3 length is 19 residues. CDR3 sequence reads: CASSLLGHPFGERTGELFF. The CDR3 nucleotides read TGTGCCAGCAGCTTATTGGGACACCCCTTTGGAGAAAGGACCGGGGAGCTGTTTTTT.

This clone was counted only a few times. The genes are TRBV9 and TRBJ2-1, with D perhaps matching TRBD2 (6 bases). The CDR3 has 16 amino acids. V gave up 2 bases and J gave up 8 bases, with 20 bases separating them. Germline V CDR1 and CDR2: SGDLS, YYNGEE. The DNA for the CDR3 is TGTGCCAGCAGCGTTTTTGGCGGGGCATCTTGGGATGAGCAGTTCTTC. Amino acids: CASSVFGGASWDEQFF.

The chain recombines TRBV6-5 with TRBJ2-7; perhaps D is TRBD1 or TRBD2 (5 bases each). Trimming cost V 2 bases and J 5 bases, with 19 bases left between them. CDR1 and CDR2 from the germline V gene are MNHEY and SVGAGI. This CDR3 is built from 16 residues. The CDR3 spells CASSYRPLRGVDEQYF. CDR3 coding DNA: TGTGCCAGCAGTTACCGGCCGTTGAGGGGAGTCGACGAGCAGTACTTC.

This clone was recorded only once. CDR3 DNA sequence: TGTGCCAGCAGCCCCCCCCTGACTGCCCTCTACGAGCAGTACTTC. As protein: CASSPPLTALYEQYF. This rearrangement joins TRBV28 to TRBJ2-7, with no clear D. V was trimmed by 6 bases and J by 3 bases, leaving 18 bases between them. This CDR3 spans 15 amino acids. Germline CDR1 MDHEN, CDR2 SYDVKM.

The rearrangement links TRBV28 to TRBJ2-3; D may match TRBD1 or TRBD2 (6 bases each). V was shortened by 7 bases and J by 3 bases, with 17 bases between the two germline ends. Germline V gene data show CDR1 as MDHEN and CDR2 as SYDVKM. The CDR3 consists of 15 residues. This CDR3 reads CASIQEGGWTDTQYF. The CDR3 DNA is TGTGCCAGCATTCAGGAGGGGGGCTGGACAGATACGCAGTATTTT. Filled out from reference TRBV28 and TRBJ2-3, the complete variable domain reads DVKVTQSSRYLVKRTGEKVFLECVQDMDHENMFWYRQDPGLGLRLIYFSYDVKMKEKGDIPEGYSVSREKKERFSLILESASTNQTSMYLCASIQEGGWTDTQYFGPGTRLTVL.